This paragraph reports one TCR beta chain. Its antigen is unidentified. Germline V lookup: CDR1 SNHLY, CDR2 FYNNEI. The V and J ends lost 7 bases and 1 base respectively, with 8 bases between them. The CDR3 runs to 14 residues. This record belongs to a study of T cells in localized non-small cell lung cancer. Study-level points and caveats: Across samples, adjacent lung featured a median 57 of the top 100 tumor clones. A single tumor region was sequenced, leaving heterogeneity possible. A higher density of T cells in blood coincided with extended overall survival.

Sequencing used immunoSEQ multiplex PCR; TCRdb keeps in-frame clones, though not all of them. This repertoire shows about 70,000 clones, around 84% found once; its top ten account for 1% to 1.5%. The TCR comes from a female donor older than 55 with stage I lung adenocarcinoma. The rearrangement uses TRBV2 and TRBJ2-6; no clear D gene. Sequenced material: peripheral blood, taken before any cancer treatment. The CDR3, as DNA: TGTGCCAGCATTGCAACTTCTGGGGCCAACGTCCTGACTTTC. As protein: CASIATSGANVLTF.